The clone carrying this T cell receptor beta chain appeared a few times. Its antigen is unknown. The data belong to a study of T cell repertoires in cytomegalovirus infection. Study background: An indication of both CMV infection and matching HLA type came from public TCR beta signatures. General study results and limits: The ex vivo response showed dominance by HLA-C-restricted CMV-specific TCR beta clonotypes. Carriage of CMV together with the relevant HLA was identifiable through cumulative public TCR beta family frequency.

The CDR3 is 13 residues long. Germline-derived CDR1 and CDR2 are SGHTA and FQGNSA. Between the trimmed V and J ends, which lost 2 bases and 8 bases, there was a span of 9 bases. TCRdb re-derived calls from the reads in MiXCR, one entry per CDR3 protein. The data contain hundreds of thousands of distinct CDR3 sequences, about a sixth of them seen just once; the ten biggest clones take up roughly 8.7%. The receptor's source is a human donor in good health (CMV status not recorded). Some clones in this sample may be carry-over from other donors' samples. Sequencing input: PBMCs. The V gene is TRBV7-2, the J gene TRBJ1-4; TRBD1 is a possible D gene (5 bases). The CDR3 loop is CASSLRGGEKLFF. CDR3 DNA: TGTGCCAGCAGCTTAAGGGGAGGAGAAAAACTGTTTTTT.